Following are 17 T cell receptor beta chains from one sample sequenced in a study of shared clonotypes between healthy human individuals. Sequenced by immunoSEQ multiplex PCR; TCRdb stores in-frame clones only, minus some. The table includes around 610,000 clones, roughly 96% detected once. CD45RO negativity and positive selection for CCR7 defined naive CD8 cells, a population that excluded terminally differentiated effector memory CD45RA+ cells. Sequenced sample: naive CD8+ T cells sorted from blood. The receptor source for this set is a woman in her thirties in good health.

This clone was picked up one time. This sequence joins TRBV27 and TRBJ1-2; D may be TRBD1 (6 bases). This CDR3 region has 14 residues. The V gene's germline CDR1 is MNHEY and CDR2 SMNVEV (reference sequence). Between the trimmed V and J ends, which lost 3 bases and 2 bases, there was a span of 10 bases. The CDR3 DNA reads as TGTGCCAGCAGTTTTTCAGGGGCGAACTATGGCTACACCTTC. Translating gives CASSFSGANYGYTF.

The V and J genes are TRBV19 and TRBJ2-2; 9 bases are a match to TRBD1. Germline V gene data show CDR1 as LNHDA and CDR2 as SQIVND (reference sequence). This CDR3 region has 15 residues. V was pared by 6 bases and J by 6 bases, with 8 bases of the junction left unmatched. The CDR3 is CASSFLQGAAGELFF. In DNA form, the CDR3 reads TGTGCCAGTAGCTTCCTACAGGGGGCGGCCGGGGAGCTGTTTTTT. Full variable domain (missing parts from reference TRBV19 and TRBJ2-2): DGGITQSPKYLFRKEGQNVTLSCEQNLNHDAMYWYRQDPGQGLRLIYYSQIVNDFQKGDIAEGYSVSREKKESFPLTVTSAQKNPTAFYLCASSFLQGAAGELFFGEGSRLTVL.

This clone has only a few counts. The same CDR3 also results from other DNA sequences found in this sample. The rearrangement joins TRBV27 to TRBJ2-1; D is possibly TRBD1 (5 bases). The V gene lost 3 bases and the J gene lost 6 bases, with 6 bases spanning the gap. This CDR3 is 12 amino acids long. The germline CDR1 and CDR2 sequences are MNHEY and SMNVEV (reference sequence). The CDR3 loop reads CASSFQGNEQFF. DNA for the CDR3: TGTGCCAGCAGTTTCCAGGGCAATGAGCAGTTCTTC.

The rearrangement uses TRBV11-2 and TRBJ2-1; TRBD2 might be the D (6 bases). In germline, CDR1 is SGHAT, CDR2 FQNNGV. This CDR3 has 14 residues. V was cut by 3 bases and J by 7 bases, with 13 bases left in between. The chain's CDR3 is CASSFFGRGNEQFF. The CDR3 region has the DNA TGTGCCAGCAGCTTTTTCGGGAGAGGAAATGAGCAGTTCTTC.

The rearrangement uses TRBV10-2 and TRBJ2-7; 7 nucleotides line up with TRBD2. V lost 3 bases to trimming and J lost 6 bases; unmatched junction nucleotides: 14. CDR1 and CDR2 (germline): WSHSY, SAAADI. There are 16 residues in the CDR3. Written as DNA, the CDR3 is TGCGCCAGCAGTGAAGTGGAGGGAGGGCTTACCAGCGAGCAGTACTTC. Translation: CASSEVEGGLTSEQYF.

This clone came up once. The J gene is TRBJ2-1, the V gene TRBV9, with 9 bases lining up with TRBD2. Unmatched junction bases numbered 9, after V lost 4 bases and J lost 7 bases. Germline-derived CDR1 and CDR2 are SGDLS and YYNGEE. This CDR3 has 15 amino acids. The CDR3 protein is CASSPSGSGSNEQFF. DNA of the CDR3: TGTGCCAGCAGCCCCTCCGGTAGCGGGAGTAATGAGCAGTTCTTC.

The chain has TRBV10-1 and TRBJ1-3; no definite D call. The CDR3 runs to 15 residues. Per the germline V gene, CDR1 is WNHNN and CDR2 is SYGVQD (reference sequence). V lost 3 bases, J lost 0 bases, and 9 bases lay in between. CDR3 sequence (DNA): TGCGCCAGCAGTGAATCGGGCTTCTCTGGAAACACCATATATTTT. Protein product: CASSESGFSGNTIYF.

V and J are TRBV29-1 and TRBJ2-1, with 7 bases that match TRBD2. Germline values: CDR1 SQVTM, CDR2 ANQGSEA. This CDR3 has 15 amino acids. V lost 0 bases and J lost 8; bases outside the gene matches: 10. The CDR3 sequence: CSVEEMAREKYEQFF. Written as DNA, the CDR3 is TGCAGCGTTGAAGAAATGGCGCGGGAGAAATATGAGCAGTTCTTC.

This rearrangement joins TRBV4-1 to TRBJ1-4, with D unresolved. Trimming removed 3 bases from V and 0 bases from J, with 8 bases in between. CDR3 length equals 15 residues. The germline V gene has CDR1 MGHRA and CDR2 YSYEKL. CDR3 in amino acids: CASSHIQATNEKLFF. CDR3 nucleotides: TGCGCCAGCAGCCATATCCAAGCAACTAATGAAAAACTGTTTTTT.

The V gene is TRBV28, the J gene TRBJ1-4; possibly TRBD1 for D (6 bases). This CDR3 contains 15 residues. The V gene's germline CDR1 is MDHEN and CDR2 SYDVKM. V gave up 8 bases and J gave up 8 bases, with 21 bases separating them. The CDR3 loop is CASGSLWGGEEKLFF. The CDR3 DNA reads TGTGCCAGCGGATCCCTTTGGGGGGGCGAGGAAAAACTGTTTTTT.

The chain couples TRBV27 to TRBJ2-1; D is undetermined. The germline gives CDR1 MNHEY, CDR2 SMNVEV (reference sequence). CDR3 length equals 14 residues. The ends were cut back, 2 bases at V and 6 bases at J, with 11 bases in the middle. The CDR3 protein is CASSLLSKRNEQFF. CDR3 sequence (DNA): TGTGCCAGCAGTTTACTTAGCAAACGCAATGAGCAGTTCTTC.

This clone was seen once. The rearrangement uses TRBV19 and TRBJ2-1; possibly TRBD1 for D (5 bases). Germline V lookup: CDR1 LNHDA, CDR2 SQIVND (reference sequence). Trimming removed 5 bases at V and 4 bases at J, with 15 bases between. This CDR3 has 15 amino acids. CDR3 loop: CASSAALGPYNEQFF. The CDR3 DNA is TGTGCCAGTAGTGCGGCATTGGGGCCTTACAATGAGCAGTTCTTC.

V gene TRBV27 combines with J gene TRBJ2-1; D uncertain. V lost 2 bases and J 5 bases, leaving 10 bases between the germline ends. CDR3 length: 14 residues. The germline V gene has CDR1 MNHEY and CDR2 SMNVEV (reference sequence). The CDR3, as DNA: TGTGCCAGCAGTTTACGAACAGCCAACAATGAGCAGTTCTTC. It specifies CASSLRTANNEQFF.

This clone came up once. At one end, the junction sequence differs from germline, possibly due to a read error. The chain employs TRBV14 and TRBJ1-4, with 7 bases identical to TRBD1. Germline CDR1 and CDR2: SGHDN and FVKESK. This CDR3 contains 16 residues. The DNA for the CDR3 is TGTGCCAGCAGCAAAGACCGGGACAGCATTAATGAAAAACTGTTTTTT. It encodes CASSKDRDSINEKLFF.

A few counts support this clone. CDR3 sequence: CASSPSLGHTEAFF. DNA of the CDR3: TGTGCCAGCAGCCCCTCTTTGGGCCACACTGAAGCTTTCTTT. The chain couples TRBV7-9 to TRBJ1-1, with D uncertain. The V gene's germline CDR1 is SEHNR and CDR2 FQNEAQ (reference sequence). The CDR3 totals 14 residues. V gave up 5 bases and J gave up 3 bases, with 13 bases separating them. The whole variable domain, filled in from reference TRBV7-9 and TRBJ1-1, reads DTGVSQNPRHKITKRGQNVTFRCDPISEHNRLYWYRQTLGQGPEFLTYFQNEAQLEKSRLLSDRFSAERPKGSFSTLEIQRTEQGDSAMYLCASSPSLGHTEAFFGQGTRLTVV.

J is TRBJ2-1 and V is TRBV2; 7 bases are a match to TRBD2. Germline V lookup: CDR1 SNHLY, CDR2 FYNNEI. The ends lost 1 base at V and 6 bases at J; junction bases unmatched: 6. The CDR3 extends over 15 amino acids. CDR3 amino acids: CASSEGTSPGNEQFF. In DNA, the CDR3 is TGTGCCAGCAGTGAAGGGACTAGTCCGGGCAATGAGCAGTTCTTC.

The V and J genes are TRBV27 and TRBJ2-4, with TRBD2 identical over 9 bases. CDR1 MNHEY and CDR2 SMNVEV come from the germline V gene (reference sequence). V was pared by 5 bases and J by 0 bases, with 14 bases of the junction left unmatched. This CDR3 spans 19 amino acids. CDR3 protein: CASSLGLLAGVLAKNIQYF. CDR3 nucleotide sequence: TGTGCCAGCAGTCTCGGACTGTTAGCGGGAGTACTAGCCAAAAACATTCAGTACTTC.